The clone carrying this T cell receptor beta chain was counted many times. TCRdb independently ran MiXCR on the RT-PCR reads; one entry per CDR3 protein. The sample comprises approximately 720,000 distinct CDR3 sequences, over 12% of which are singletons, and 3.6% rests with the top ten. The V gene's germline CDR1 is SGHAT and CDR2 FQNNGV. The CDR3 totals 13 residues. Trimming left V 10 bases short and J 0 bases short, with 11 bases between. The TCR originated in a female donor in good health, serving as a healthy control. The sequencing input was memory CD4+ T cells from blood. The chain is built from TRBV11-2 and TRBJ2-3; tentative D call: TRBD2 (6 bases). The CDR3 here is CATRGSSTDTQYF. CDR3 in DNA: TGTGCCACGCGGGGTTCCAGCACAGATACGCAGTATTTT. Supplemented by reference TRBV11-2 and TRBJ2-3, the full variable domain reads EAGVAQSPRYKIIEKRQSVAFWCNPISGHATLYWYQQILGQGPKLLIQFQNNGVVDDSQLPKDRFSAERLKGVDSTLKIQPAKLEDSAVYLCATRGSSTDTQYFGPGTRLTVL.